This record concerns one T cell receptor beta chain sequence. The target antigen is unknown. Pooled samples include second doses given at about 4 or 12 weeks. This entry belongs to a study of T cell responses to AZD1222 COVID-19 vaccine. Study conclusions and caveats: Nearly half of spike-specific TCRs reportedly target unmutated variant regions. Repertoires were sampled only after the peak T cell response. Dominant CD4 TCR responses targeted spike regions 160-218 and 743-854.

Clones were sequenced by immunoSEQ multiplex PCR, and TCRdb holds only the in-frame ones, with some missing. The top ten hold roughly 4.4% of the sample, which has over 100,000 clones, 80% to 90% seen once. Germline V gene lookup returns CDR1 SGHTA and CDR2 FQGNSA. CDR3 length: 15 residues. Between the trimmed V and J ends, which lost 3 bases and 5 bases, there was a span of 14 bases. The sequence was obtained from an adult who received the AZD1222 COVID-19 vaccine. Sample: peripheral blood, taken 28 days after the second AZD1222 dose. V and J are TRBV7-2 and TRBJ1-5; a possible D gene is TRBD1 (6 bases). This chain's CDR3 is CASSFLGGGDQPQHF. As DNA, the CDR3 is TGTGCCAGCAGCTTCCTGGGGGGGGGCGATCAGCCCCAGCATTTT. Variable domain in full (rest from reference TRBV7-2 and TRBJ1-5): GAGVSQSPSNKVTEKGKDVELRCDPISGHTALYWYRQSLGQGLEFLIYFQGNSAPDKSGLPSDRFSAERTGGSVSTLTIQRTQQEDSAVYLCASSFLGGGDQPQHFGDGTRLSIL.